This T cell receptor beta chain was captured in a study of blood T cells in healthy people across ages. Healthy Russian Caucasian donors spanned ages about 6 to 100 years. Roughly 9.5 milliliters of peripheral blood were drawn from each donor into EDTA-treated tubes. Study observations and caveats: Getting older went along with TCR beta diversity per million T cells dropping roughly linearly.

In its sample, this clonotype was seen a few times. No antigen is known for it. This CDR3 region has 15 residues. V lost 5 bases and J lost 0, with 11 bases in between. From germline, CDR1 is LNHNV and CDR2 YYDKDF (reference sequence). Alongside a J-beta primer mix, a sample-barcoded 5' primer served in a second PCR lasting roughly 7 to 11 cycles. Each of the samples gave a minimum of 2.5 million paired-end reads that contained CDR3. In TCRdb, the 5' RACE reads were re-called with MiXCR into one record per CDR3 protein. The repertoire holds roughly 930,000 distinct CDR3 sequences, with under 50% as singletons.

The sequenced material came from blood. The chain recombines TRBV15 with TRBJ2-1; D perhaps matches TRBD2 (5 bases). This sequence originates from a man aged 25 to 45 in good health. The chain's CDR3 is CATSRREFSYNEQFF. CDR3 bases: TGTGCCACCAGCCGTAGGGAGTTCTCCTACAATGAGCAGTTCTTC.